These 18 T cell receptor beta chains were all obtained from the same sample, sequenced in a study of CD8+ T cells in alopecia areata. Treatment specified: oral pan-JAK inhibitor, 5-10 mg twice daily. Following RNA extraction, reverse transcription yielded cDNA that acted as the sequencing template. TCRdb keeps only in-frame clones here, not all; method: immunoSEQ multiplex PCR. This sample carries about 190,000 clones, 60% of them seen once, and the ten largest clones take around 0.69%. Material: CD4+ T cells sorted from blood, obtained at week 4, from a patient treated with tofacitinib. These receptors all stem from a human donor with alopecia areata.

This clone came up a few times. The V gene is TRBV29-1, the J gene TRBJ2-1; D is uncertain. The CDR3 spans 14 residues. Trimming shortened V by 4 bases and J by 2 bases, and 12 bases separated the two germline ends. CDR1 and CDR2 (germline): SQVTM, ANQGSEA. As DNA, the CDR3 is TGCAGCGTTGTTCCCAGCGCGACCTACAATGAGCAGTTCTTC. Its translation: CSVVPSATYNEQFF.

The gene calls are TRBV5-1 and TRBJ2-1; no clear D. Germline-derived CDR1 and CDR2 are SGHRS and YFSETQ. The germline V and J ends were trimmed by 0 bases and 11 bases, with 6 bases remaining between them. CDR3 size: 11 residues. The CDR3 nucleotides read TGCGCCAGCAGCTTGGAAGAACAGCAGTTCTTC. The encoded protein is CASSLEEQQFF.

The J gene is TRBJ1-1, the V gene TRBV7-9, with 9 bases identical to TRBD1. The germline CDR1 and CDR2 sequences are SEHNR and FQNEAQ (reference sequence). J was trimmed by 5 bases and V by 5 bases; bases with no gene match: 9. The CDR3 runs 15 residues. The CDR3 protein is CASSPTPGQGTEAFF. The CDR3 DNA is TGTGCCAGCAGCCCTACCCCGGGACAGGGAACTGAAGCTTTCTTT.

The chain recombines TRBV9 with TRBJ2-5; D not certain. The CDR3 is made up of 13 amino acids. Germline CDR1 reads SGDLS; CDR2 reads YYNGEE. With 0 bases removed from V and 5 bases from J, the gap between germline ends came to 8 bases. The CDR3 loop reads CASSVATAETQYF. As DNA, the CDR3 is TGTGCCAGCAGCGTAGCGACGGCGGAGACCCAGTACTTC.

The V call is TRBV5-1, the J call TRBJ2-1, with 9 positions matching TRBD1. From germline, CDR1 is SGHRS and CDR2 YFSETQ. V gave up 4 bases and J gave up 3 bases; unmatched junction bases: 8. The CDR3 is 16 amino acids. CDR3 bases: TGCGCCAGCAGCGCAAAGGGACAGGGAGGCTACAATGAGCAGTTCTTC. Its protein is CASSAKGQGGYNEQFF.

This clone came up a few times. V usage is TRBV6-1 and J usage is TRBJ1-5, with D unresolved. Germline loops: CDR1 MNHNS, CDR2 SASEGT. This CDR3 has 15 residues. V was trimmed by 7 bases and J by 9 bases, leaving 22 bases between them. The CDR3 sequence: CASTPTGAGDPPQHF. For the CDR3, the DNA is TGTGCCAGCACCCCCACGGGAGCAGGTGATCCGCCCCAGCATTTT.

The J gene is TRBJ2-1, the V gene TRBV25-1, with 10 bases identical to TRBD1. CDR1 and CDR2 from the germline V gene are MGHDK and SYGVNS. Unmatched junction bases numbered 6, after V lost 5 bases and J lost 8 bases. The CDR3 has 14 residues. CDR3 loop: CASSTRTGGYEQFF. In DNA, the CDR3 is TGTGCCAGCAGTACCCGGACAGGGGGATATGAGCAGTTCTTC. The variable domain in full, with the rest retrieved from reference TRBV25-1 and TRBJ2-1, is EADIYQTPRYLVIGTGKKITLECSQTMGHDKMYWYQQDPGMELHLIHYSYGVNSTEKGDLSSESTVSRIRTEHFPLTLESARPSHTSQYLCASSTRTGGYEQFFGPGTRLTVL.

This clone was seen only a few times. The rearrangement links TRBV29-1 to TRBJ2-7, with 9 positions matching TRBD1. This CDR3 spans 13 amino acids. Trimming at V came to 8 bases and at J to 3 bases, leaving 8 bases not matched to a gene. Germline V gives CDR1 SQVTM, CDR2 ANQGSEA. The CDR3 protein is CSITGTGIYEQYF. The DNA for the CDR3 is TGCAGCATAACCGGGACAGGGATCTACGAGCAGTACTTC.

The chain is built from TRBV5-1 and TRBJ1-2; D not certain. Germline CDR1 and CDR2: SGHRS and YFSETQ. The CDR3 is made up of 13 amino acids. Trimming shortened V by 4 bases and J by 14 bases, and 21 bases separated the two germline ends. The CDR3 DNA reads TGCGCCAGCAGCCCCGGTGGCACCCCGGAGGAGACCTTC. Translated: CASSPGGTPEETF.

CDR3 protein: CASSQGQGTNTDTQYF. CDR3 DNA sequence: TGTGCCAGCAGCCAAGGACAGGGGACTAACACAGATACGCAGTATTTT. V gene TRBV7-2 combines with J gene TRBJ2-3; 9 bases match TRBD1. The germline CDR1 and CDR2 sequences are SGHTA and FQGNSA. The CDR3 loop spans 16 amino acids. V lost 5 bases and J lost 2; bases outside the gene matches: 8.

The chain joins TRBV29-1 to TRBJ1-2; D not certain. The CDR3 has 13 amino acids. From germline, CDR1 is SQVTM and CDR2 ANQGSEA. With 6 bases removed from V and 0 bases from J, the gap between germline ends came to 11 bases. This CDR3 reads CSVDPGPNYGYTF. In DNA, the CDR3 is TGCAGCGTCGACCCCGGACCTAACTATGGCTACACCTTC.

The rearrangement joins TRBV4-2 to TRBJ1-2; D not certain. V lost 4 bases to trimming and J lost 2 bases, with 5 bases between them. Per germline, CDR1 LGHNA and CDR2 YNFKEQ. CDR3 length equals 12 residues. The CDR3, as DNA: TGTGCCAGCAGCCTCGCGAACTATGGCTACACCTTC. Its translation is CASSLANYGYTF.

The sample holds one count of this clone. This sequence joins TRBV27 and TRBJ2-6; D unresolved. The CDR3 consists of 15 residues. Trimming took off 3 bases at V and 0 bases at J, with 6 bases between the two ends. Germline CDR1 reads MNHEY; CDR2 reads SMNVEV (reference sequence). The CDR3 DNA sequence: TGTGCCAGCAGTTTGGGTGGCTCTGGGGCCAACGTCCTGACTTTC. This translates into CASSLGGSGANVLTF.

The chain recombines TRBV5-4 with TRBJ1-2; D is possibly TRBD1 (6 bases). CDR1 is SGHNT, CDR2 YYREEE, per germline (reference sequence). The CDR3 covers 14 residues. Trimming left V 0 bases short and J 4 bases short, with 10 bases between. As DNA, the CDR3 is TGTGCCAGCAGCTTGGTTGGGGGCCTCTATGGCTACACCTTC. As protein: CASSLVGGLYGYTF.

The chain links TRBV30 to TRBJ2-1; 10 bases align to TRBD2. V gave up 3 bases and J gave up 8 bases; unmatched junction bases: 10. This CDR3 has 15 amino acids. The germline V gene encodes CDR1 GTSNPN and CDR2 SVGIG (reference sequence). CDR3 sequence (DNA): TGTGCCTGGAGGCCACGGGGGACTAGCGACGATGAGCAGTTCTTC. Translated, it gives CAWRPRGTSDDEQFF.

The chain's CDR3 is CAWDLGGGGYTF. The CDR3 nucleotides are TGTGCCTGGGATCTAGGGGGCGGTGGCTACACCTTC. This chain connects TRBV30 to TRBJ1-2, with 7 bases matching TRBD1. This CDR3 comprises 12 residues. The germline gives CDR1 GTSNPN, CDR2 SVGIG (reference sequence). Germline trimming cut 5 bases from V and 7 bases from J; bases unmatched to any gene: 7.

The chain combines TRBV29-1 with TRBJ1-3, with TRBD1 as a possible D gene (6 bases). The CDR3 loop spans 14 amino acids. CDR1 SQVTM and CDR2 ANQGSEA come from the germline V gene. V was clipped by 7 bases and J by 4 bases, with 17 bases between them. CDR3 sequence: CSAQDRSKGNTIYF. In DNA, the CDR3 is TGCAGCGCCCAGGACAGATCGAAAGGAAACACCATATATTTT.

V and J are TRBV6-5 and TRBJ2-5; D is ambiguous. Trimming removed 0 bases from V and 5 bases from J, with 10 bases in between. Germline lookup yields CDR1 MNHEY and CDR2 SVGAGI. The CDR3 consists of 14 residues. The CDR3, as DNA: TGTGCCAGCAGTTACTCGTTTAGGACGGAGACCCAGTACTTC. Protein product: CASSYSFRTETQYF.